This T cell receptor beta chain was captured by sequencing in a study of beta chain features in type 1 diabetes. The CDR3 length is 15 residues. The germline V gene encodes CDR1 MRHNA and CDR2 SNTAGT. Trimming removed 0 bases at V and 2 bases at J, with 9 bases between. In regard to this clone: As yet, its antigen is unknown.

Investigators reverse transcribed all isolated RNA, so they sequenced expressed TCRB transcripts. Profiling relied on immunoSEQ multiplex PCR, and the TCRdb table lists in-frame clones only, not all of them. The profile covers approximately 50,000 clones, with 60% to 70% appearing a single time and 0.25% to 0.35% taken by the ten largest. Study-level findings and limits: TCRB CDR3s were moderately but significantly shorter in Type 1 diabetes patients in all four CD4+ subsets.

CD4+ naive, central memory, regulatory and stem cell-like memory subsets were isolated by sorting on CD45RO/CCR7/CD25/CD127/CD95/CD27. V is TRBV6-4 and J is TRBJ2-3; tentatively, D is TRBD2 (6 bases). Sequenced material: stem cell memory CD4+ T cells from blood. The sequence was obtained from a woman in her thirties with type 1 diabetes. The CDR3 sequence: CASSDSSGTTDTQYF. CDR3 nucleotides: TGTGCCAGCAGTGACTCTAGCGGTACCACAGATACGCAGTATTTT.